The 20 T cell receptor beta chains below come from one sample, sequenced in a study of T-cell reconstitution after alpha-beta-depleted transplantation in children. Unique molecular identifiers were incorporated when the TCRbeta library was constructed. TCRdb analysed the PCR reads with MiXCR anew, one entry per CDR3 protein. The sample contains 170,000 or so distinct CDR3 sequences, 6.5% to 7.5% of which appear only once. The specimen comprised PBMCs from the stem cell graft donor, sampled from the stem cell graft. The source of these receptors is a human donor who donated a stem cell graft to a child with Wiskott-Aldrich syndrome.

This clonotype has just a few counts. The rearrangement links TRBV2 to TRBJ1-1; tentatively, D is TRBD1 (5 bases). V was trimmed by 1 base and J by 1 base, leaving 16 bases between them. This CDR3 region has 17 residues. Germline CDR1 and CDR2: SNHLY and FYNNEI. CDR3 residues: CASSEGGPKKKNTEAFF. CDR3 coding DNA: TGTGCCAGCAGTGAAGGGGGCCCTAAGAAAAAGAACACTGAAGCTTTCTTT.

Many counts were recorded for this clonotype. V usage is TRBV4-3 and J usage is TRBJ1-5; D remains ambiguous. V was cut by 0 bases and J by 1 base, with 16 bases left in between. This CDR3 is 18 amino acids long. Germline lookup yields CDR1 LGHNA and CDR2 YSLEER. In nucleotides, the CDR3 is TGCGCCAGCAGCCAAGATTGGAGCGGAGGACTGAGCAATCAGCCCCAGCATTTT. Its translation: CASSQDWSGGLSNQPQHF.

This clonotype was recorded many times. The J gene is TRBJ2-1, the V gene TRBV5-6; D uncertain. The CDR3 has 13 residues. CDR1 is SGHDT, CDR2 YYEEEE, per germline. Deletions cut 4 bases from V and 3 bases from J, with 8 bases between. The CDR3 loop is CASSLDIYNEQFF. CDR3 DNA sequence: TGTGCCAGCAGCCTAGACATCTACAATGAGCAGTTCTTC.

Many counts were recorded for this clonotype. This chain connects TRBV27 to TRBJ2-4; D is ambiguous. The length of the CDR3 is 16 residues. Trimming took off 3 bases at V and 0 bases at J, with 12 bases between the two ends. The germline CDR1 and CDR2 sequences are MNHEY and SMNVEV (reference sequence). CDR3 in DNA: TGTGCCAGCAGTTTTCGCAGAAACCTAGCCAAAAACATTCAGTACTTC. Translated: CASSFRRNLAKNIQYF.

This clonotype was seen at least ten times. The chain uses TRBV24-1 and TRBJ2-3, with D tentatively TRBD2 (7 bases). CDR1 is KGHDR, CDR2 SFDVKD, per germline. The CDR3 totals 17 residues. V shed 4 bases and J shed 6 bases, with 22 bases lying between them. The CDR3: CATSDHRDYARSDTQYF. The CDR3 coding sequence is TGTGCCACCAGTGACCACAGGGACTACGCTCGGTCGGATACGCAGTATTTT.

This clonotype was seen at least ten times. This rearrangement joins TRBV20-1 to TRBJ2-3, with D tentatively TRBD1 (6 bases). The CDR3 loop spans 14 amino acids. CDR1 is DFQATT and CDR2 is SNEGSKA in the germline V gene (reference sequence). CDR3 in amino acids: CSVSNRAGTDTQYF. For the CDR3, the DNA is TGCAGCGTCTCCAACAGGGCTGGTACAGATACGCAGTATTTT.

This clonotype was detected many times. The chain has TRBV3-1 and TRBJ1-1; maybe TRBD1 (6 bases). This CDR3 has 13 residues. The V gene's germline CDR1 is LGHDT and CDR2 YNNKEL (reference sequence). The V gene lost 3 bases and the J gene lost 2 bases, with 7 bases spanning the gap. CDR3: CASSQGANTEAFF. For the CDR3, the DNA is TGTGCCAGCAGCCAGGGGGCAAACACTGAAGCTTTCTTT.

This clonotype was counted at least ten times. J is TRBJ2-2 and V is TRBV20-1; D possibly matches TRBD1 or TRBD2 (5 bases each). Germline CDR1 is DFQATT and CDR2 is SNEGSKA (reference sequence). CDR3 length: 15 residues. V was shortened by 0 bases and J by 4 bases, with 12 bases between the two germline ends. CDR3 residues: CSARDLGLATGELFF. The CDR3 region has the DNA TGCAGTGCTAGAGATTTGGGGCTAGCCACCGGGGAGCTGTTTTTT.

The chain combines TRBV30 with TRBJ2-5; D is possibly TRBD2 (5 bases). V lost 4 bases to trimming and J lost 5 bases, with 8 bases between them. Germline values: CDR1 GTSNPN, CDR2 SVGIG (reference sequence). The CDR3 loop spans 11 amino acids. The CDR3: CAWTGLETQYF. DNA for the CDR3: TGTGCCTGGACGGGGTTGGAGACCCAGTACTTC.

V gene TRBV12-3 or TRBV12-4 combines with J gene TRBJ2-7; D perhaps matches TRBD2 (5 bases). This CDR3 contains 14 residues. The V and J ends lost 3 bases and 3 bases respectively, with 12 bases between them. Here the CDR3 reads CASSLRATNYEQYF. The CDR3 DNA is TGTGCCAGCAGTTTGAGGGCCACAAACTACGAGCAGTACTTC.

This clonotype was detected many times. The chain has TRBV20-1 and TRBJ2-1; D is unresolved. This CDR3 comprises 10 residues. Looked up from germline, CDR1 is DFQATT and CDR2 is SNEGSKA (reference sequence). V lost 6 bases and J lost 8, with 8 bases in between. The CDR3: CSAANDEQFF. CDR3 in DNA: TGCAGTGCCGCAAACGATGAGCAGTTCTTC.

This clonotype was counted at least ten times. This rearrangement joins TRBV7-8 to TRBJ2-7, with D unresolved. The CDR3 contains 15 residues. Per the germline V gene, CDR1 is SGHVS and CDR2 is FQNEAQ. V lost 3 bases to trimming and J lost 3 bases, with 15 bases between them. For the CDR3, the DNA is TGTGCCAGCAGCTTTCTCGAGGAAAAAATCTACGAGCAGTACTTC. Protein product: CASSFLEEKIYEQYF.

J is TRBJ2-1 and V is TRBV7-8; D not certain. The CDR3 has 16 amino acids. Deletions cut 5 bases from V and 0 bases from J, with 14 bases between. CDR1 and CDR2 from the germline V gene are SGHVS and FQNEAQ. The CDR3 nucleotides read TGTGCCAGCAGCCGTGGGCGCCCCAGCTCCTACAATGAGCAGTTCTTC. This codes for CASSRGRPSSYNEQFF.

This chain uses TRBV7-6 with TRBJ2-1; 8 nucleotides agree with TRBD2. The CDR3 is 19 residues long. Germline loops: CDR1 SGHVS, CDR2 FNYEAQ. V was clipped by 2 bases and J by 6 bases; unmatched bases: 18. The CDR3 loop is CASSLRGGGISGITNEQFF. The DNA for the CDR3 is TGTGCCAGCAGCTTACGGGGCGGGGGGATCTCAGGGATAACCAATGAGCAGTTCTTC.

The table lists this clonotype with a few counts. The chain combines TRBV29-1 with TRBJ2-1; the D is unclear. Trimming took 3 bases from V and 7 from J, leaving 19 bases between them. The CDR3 consists of 15 residues. Per the germline V gene, CDR1 is SQVTM and CDR2 is ANQGSEA. CDR3 protein: CSVDPAGLGKNEQFF. Written as DNA, the CDR3 is TGCAGCGTTGATCCCGCCGGGCTAGGTAAAAATGAGCAGTTCTTC.

In its sample, this clonotype was seen a few times. J is TRBJ2-7 and V is TRBV10-2; 13 bases line up with TRBD2. J gave up 7 bases and V 2 bases, and 8 bases lay outside the gene matches. Germline V gives CDR1 WSHSY, CDR2 SAAADI. This CDR3 is 16 amino acids long. The CDR3 nucleotides are TGCGCCAGCAGTGAGAGACTAGCGGGAGGAAGGTGGGAGCAGTACTTC. This encodes CASSERLAGGRWEQYF.

The chain is built from TRBV18 and TRBJ2-7; TRBD2 agrees at 7 bases. V was pared by 3 bases and J by 3 bases, with 5 bases of the junction left unmatched. The CDR3 contains 14 residues. Germline CDR1 KGHSH, CDR2 LQKENI. CDR3 in amino acids: CASSPRDYLYEQYF. The CDR3 DNA follows: TGTGCCAGCTCACCTCGGGACTACCTCTACGAGCAGTACTTC.

The chain employs TRBV30 and TRBJ2-5; D call uncertain. V lost 1 base and J lost 3, with 3 bases in between. This CDR3 comprises 11 residues. Germline V gene sequence: CDR1 GTSNPN, CDR2 SVGIG (reference sequence). CDR3 protein: CAWSGKETQYF. CDR3 in DNA: TGTGCCTGGAGTGGGAAAGAGACCCAGTACTTC. Full variable domain (remainder filled in from reference TRBV30 and TRBJ2-5): SQTIHQWPATLVQPVGSPLSLECTVEGTSNPNLYWYRQAAGRGLQLLFYSVGIGQISSEVPQNLSASRPQDRQFILSSKKLLLSDSGFYLCAWSGKETQYFGPGTRLLVL.

This clonotype was detected ten times or more. The J gene is TRBJ1-1, the V gene TRBV7-9, with 10 bases that match TRBD1. After removal of 5 bases from V and 7 bases from J, the junction contained 7 bases not matched to a gene. From germline, CDR1 is SEHNR and CDR2 FQNEAQ (reference sequence). The CDR3 length is 14 residues. DNA of the CDR3: TGTGCCAGCAGCCCCTGGGACAGGGGCGATGAAGCTTTCTTT. Its protein is CASSPWDRGDEAFF.

The V call is TRBV28, the J call TRBJ1-2; the D gene is possibly TRBD1 (6 bases). CDR1 is MDHEN and CDR2 is SYDVKM in the germline V gene. The CDR3 runs to 18 residues. With 4 bases removed from V and 2 bases from J, the gap between germline ends came to 23 bases. CDR3 amino acids: CASSSRRQASRANYGYTF. CDR3 bases: TGTGCCAGCAGTTCGAGAAGACAGGCCTCGCGAGCCAACTATGGCTACACCTTC.